The 30 T cell receptor beta chains reported below all come from one sample, sequenced in a study of T cell changes during pregnancy in multiple sclerosis. Sequenced by immunoSEQ multiplex PCR; TCRdb stores in-frame clones only, minus some. This sample has tens of thousands of clones; 85% to 95% occur once, and the top ten carry approximately 1%. The sequences come from peripheral blood, collected in the first trimester of pregnancy. These receptors were obtained from a female donor with multiple sclerosis, enrolled in a pregnancy study.

The rearrangement uses TRBV4-1 and TRBJ2-5, with 12 positions matching TRBD2. The J segment lost 4 bases and the V segment lost 2 bases, leaving 5 bases of the junction unmatched. The CDR3 has 16 residues. CDR1 MGHRA and CDR2 YSYEKL come from the germline V gene. This CDR3 is CASSQTSGGSGETQYF. The CDR3 DNA sequence: TGCGCCAGCAGCCAAACTAGCGGGGGGTCTGGAGAGACCCAGTACTTC.

This clone was counted once. The DNA for the CDR3 is TGTGCCAGCAGCTCGCGACAGGCAGGCCAAGAGACCCAGTACTTC. Translation: CASSSRQAGQETQYF. The J gene is TRBJ2-5, the V gene TRBV7-2, with D tentatively TRBD1 (6 bases). Germline V gives CDR1 SGHTA, CDR2 FQGNSA. V dropped 4 bases and J dropped 1 base, with 13 bases sitting between them. The CDR3 sequence is 15 residues long.

The chain employs TRBV7-6 and TRBJ2-2; 9 positions match TRBD2. Germline CDR1 is SGHVS and CDR2 is FNYEAQ. The J segment lost 1 base and the V segment lost 5 bases, leaving 5 bases of the junction unmatched. The CDR3 is made up of 16 amino acids. The CDR3 loop reads CASSPQAGGNTGELFF. For the CDR3, the DNA is TGTGCCAGCAGCCCCCAAGCGGGAGGGAACACCGGGGAGCTGTTTTTT.

This chain connects TRBV18 to TRBJ2-6; 9 nucleotides match TRBD2. CDR3 length equals 16 residues. The germline V gene encodes CDR1 KGHSH and CDR2 LQKENI. V trimming: 2 bases; J trimming: 12 bases; junction bases outside the gene matches: 11. CDR3 loop: CASSPSGTSSLGVLTF. The CDR3 DNA follows: TGTGCCAGCTCACCATCCGGGACTAGCTCCTTGGGCGTCCTGACTTTC.

This clone was seen a few times. The CDR3 sequence: CASSFKTGQETQYF. The CDR3, as DNA: TGTGCCAGCAGCTTCAAGACAGGCCAAGAGACCCAGTACTTC. The chain is built from TRBV5-4 and TRBJ2-5; tentatively, D is TRBD1 (6 bases). Deletions cut 2 bases from V and 1 base from J, with 9 bases between. Per the germline V gene, CDR1 is SGHNT and CDR2 is YYREEE (reference sequence). CDR3 length: 14 amino acids.

This rearrangement joins TRBV7-8 to TRBJ2-4; D possibly corresponds to TRBD1 (5 bases). The CDR3 totals 15 residues. V was trimmed by 5 bases and J by 1 base, leaving 12 bases between them. The germline V gene has CDR1 SGHVS and CDR2 FQNEAQ. The DNA of the CDR3 is TGTGCCAGCAGCCCTGGCAGGGTTGCCAAAAACATTCAGTACTTC. Its translation: CASSPGRVAKNIQYF.

This chain connects TRBV2 to TRBJ2-1; TRBD2 might be the D (6 bases). V was pared by 6 bases and J by 0 bases, with 27 bases between. The CDR3 totals 20 residues. The germline V gene encodes CDR1 SNHLY and CDR2 FYNNEI. This CDR3 reads CASSPNLPLLAVTSYNEQFF. CDR3 sequence (DNA): TGTGCCAGCAGCCCGAACCTGCCCCTCTTAGCGGTTACCTCCTACAATGAGCAGTTCTTC.

The J gene is TRBJ2-5, the V gene TRBV5-8; 7 bases map to TRBD1. CDR3 length: 15 amino acids. Germline CDR1 reads SGHTS; CDR2 reads YDEGEE. Losses at the gene ends were 3 bases for V and 5 bases for J; bases not matched to a gene: 10. CDR3 amino acids: CASSSQQGPQETQYF. CDR3 coding DNA: TGTGCCAGCAGCTCCCAACAGGGGCCCCAGGAGACCCAGTACTTC.

This chain joins TRBV6-1 and TRBJ2-6, with D unresolved. V was cut by 4 bases and J by 4 bases, with 11 bases left in between. The CDR3 is 15 amino acids. The germline CDR1 and CDR2 sequences are MNHNS and SASEGT. The DNA of the CDR3 is TGTGCCAGCAGTGCAAAGCCTGCGGGGGCCAACGTCCTGACTTTC. Translation: CASSAKPAGANVLTF.

The chain recombines TRBV27 with TRBJ1-2, with TRBD1 as a possible D gene (5 bases). V shed 5 bases and J shed 0 bases, with 22 bases lying between them. This CDR3 has 18 amino acids. Looked up from germline, CDR1 is MNHEY and CDR2 is SMNVEV (reference sequence). The CDR3 reads CASSPYTVQVKANYGYTF. CDR3 in DNA: TGTGCCAGCAGTCCTTATACCGTACAGGTCAAAGCTAACTATGGCTACACCTTC.

The chain joins TRBV28 to TRBJ2-5, with 11 nucleotides matching TRBD1. The length of the CDR3 is 16 residues. Germline lookup yields CDR1 MDHEN and CDR2 SYDVKM. Trimming cost V 7 bases and J 4 bases; bases outside gene matches: 11. In DNA form, the CDR3 reads TGTGCCAGCACTTATGGGGGGACAGGGGGTGTAGAGACCCAGTACTTC. It translates to CASTYGGTGGVETQYF.

V is TRBV18 and J is TRBJ2-1, with TRBD2 matching over 11 bases. Trimming at V came to 5 bases and at J to 5 bases, leaving 14 bases not matched to a gene. The CDR3 consists of 18 residues. Germline V gene data show CDR1 as KGHSH and CDR2 as LQKENI. CDR3 DNA sequence: TGTGCCAGCTCATTATCGACTAGCGGGACGGGGGTTAACAATGAGCAGTTCTTC. It codes for CASSLSTSGTGVNNEQFF. The whole variable domain, remainder taken from reference TRBV18 and TRBJ2-1, is NAGVMQNPRHLVRRRGQEARLRCSPMKGHSHVYWYRQLPEEGLKFMVYLQKENIIDESGMPKERFSAEFPKEGPSILRIQQVVRGDSAAYFCASSLSTSGTGVNNEQFFGPGTRLTVL.

The chain links TRBV5-1 to TRBJ1-2, with a possible D match to TRBD1 (6 bases). V was trimmed by 1 base and J by 5 bases, leaving 18 bases between them. There are 16 residues in the CDR3. The V gene's germline CDR1 is SGHRS and CDR2 YFSETQ. CDR3 in DNA: TGCGCCAGCAGCTTGCAGGCGTCAGGGGTAGGGTATGGCTACACCTTC. Translated, it gives CASSLQASGVGYGYTF.

This chain uses TRBV28 with TRBJ2-2; TRBD1 matches at 8 bases. The length of the CDR3 is 13 residues. CDR1 MDHEN and CDR2 SYDVKM come from the germline V gene. Trimming removed 7 bases from V and 6 bases from J; junction bases left unmatched: 4. The CDR3 sequence: CASKDREAGELFF. CDR3 sequence (DNA): TGTGCCAGCAAGGACAGGGAAGCCGGGGAGCTGTTTTTT.

This chain connects TRBV28 to TRBJ2-3; maybe TRBD2 (6 bases). The V gene lost 7 bases and the J gene lost 0 bases, with 11 bases spanning the gap. This CDR3 is built from 14 residues. The germline V gene encodes CDR1 MDHEN and CDR2 SYDVKM. CDR3 coding DNA: TGTGCCAGCATAGCGGAAATAAGCACAGATACGCAGTATTTT. Its translation: CASIAEISTDTQYF.

The chain carries TRBV27 and TRBJ2-1; a weak D match, TRBD2 (5 bases). CDR1 MNHEY and CDR2 SMNVEV come from the germline V gene (reference sequence). This CDR3 spans 16 amino acids. V lost 0 bases to trimming and J lost 6 bases, with 15 bases between them. The CDR3 DNA sequence: TGTGCCAGCAGTTTATCGGGGAGCCCCCTCCGCAATGAGCAGTTCTTC. Translation gives CASSLSGSPLRNEQFF.

This rearrangement joins TRBV27 to TRBJ2-7; no clear D gene. Germline V lookup: CDR1 MNHEY, CDR2 SMNVEV (reference sequence). There are 14 residues in the CDR3. The ends were cut back, 1 base at V and 5 bases at J, with 12 bases in the middle. The CDR3 protein is CASSLLNRNHEQYF. For the CDR3, the DNA is TGTGCCAGCAGTTTATTGAACAGAAATCACGAGCAGTACTTC.

In the case of this clone: In the same sample, other DNA sequences code for this CDR3. The genes are TRBV9 and TRBJ2-1; TRBD1 agrees at 9 bases. In germline, CDR1 is SGDLS, CDR2 YYNGEE. V gave up 4 bases and J gave up 6 bases; unmatched junction bases: 8. The CDR3 consists of 15 residues. The CDR3 loop is CASSPSGTGSNEQFF. The CDR3 bases are TGTGCCAGCAGCCCATCCGGGACAGGGTCCAATGAGCAGTTCTTC.

The rearrangement links TRBV19 to TRBJ1-1, with 7 bases that match TRBD1. J lost 0 bases, V lost 6 bases, and 1 base had no gene match. In germline, CDR1 is LNHDA, CDR2 SQIVND (reference sequence). The CDR3 spans 13 residues. In nucleotides, the CDR3 is TGTGCCAGTAGCCAGGGGGTGAACACTGAAGCTTTCTTT. Translated, it gives CASSQGVNTEAFF. Using reference TRBV19 and TRBJ1-1 for the parts outside the CDR3, the full variable domain is DGGITQSPKYLFRKEGQNVTLSCEQNLNHDAMYWYRQDPGQGLRLIYYSQIVNDFQKGDIAEGYSVSREKKESFPLTVTSAQKNPTAFYLCASSQGVNTEAFFGQGTRLTVV.

The rearrangement joins TRBV7-2 to TRBJ2-1; TRBD2 agrees at 7 bases. This CDR3 has 16 residues. With V trimmed by 2 bases and J by 3 bases, 7 bases remained unmatched. The V gene's germline CDR1 is SGHTA and CDR2 FQGNSA. CDR3 coding DNA: TGTGCCAGCAGCTTAACCCTAGCGGAACTCTACAATGAGCAGTTCTTC. Translating it yields CASSLTLAELYNEQFF.

This chain links TRBV7-9 with TRBJ2-7; tentatively, D is TRBD1 (6 bases). Trimming cost V 1 base and J 9 bases, with 16 bases left between them. CDR3 length equals 14 residues. CDR1 SEHNR and CDR2 FQNEAQ come from the germline V gene (reference sequence). The DNA of the CDR3 is TGTGCCAGCAGCTTAGGACAGGATTGGCGCGGGCAGTACTTC. It is translated as CASSLGQDWRGQYF.

CDR3 loop: CASGVAELQYF. The CDR3 nucleotides read TGTGCCAGCGGAGTAGCGGAGCTCCAGTATTTT. The chain joins TRBV7-9 to TRBJ2-3, with D tentatively TRBD2 (6 bases). This CDR3 comprises 11 residues. V lost 8 bases and J lost 12, with 15 bases in between. CDR1 and CDR2 from the germline V gene are SEHNR and FQNEAQ (reference sequence).

The chain carries TRBV6-6 and TRBJ2-1, with 12 positions matching TRBD2. Trimming cost V 6 bases and J 5 bases; bases outside gene matches: 5. This CDR3 comprises 15 residues. The germline V gene encodes CDR1 MNHNY and CDR2 SVGAGI (reference sequence). The CDR3 reads CASRRRLAGDNEQFF. The CDR3 DNA is TGTGCCAGCAGAAGGAGACTAGCGGGGGACAATGAGCAGTTCTTC.

The genes are TRBV4-3 and TRBJ2-1; D call uncertain. V gave up 0 bases and J gave up 5 bases, with 8 bases separating them. Germline CDR1 reads LGHNA; CDR2 reads YSLEER. This CDR3 spans 14 amino acids. The CDR3 nucleotides read TGCGCCAGCAGCCAAGATGCCCCGGACAATGAGCAGTTCTTC. Translated, it gives CASSQDAPDNEQFF.

This rearrangement joins TRBV19 to TRBJ1-3; TRBD1 might be the D (6 bases). The CDR3 has 16 amino acids. The ends were cut back, 6 bases at V and 1 base at J, with 16 bases in the middle. Germline loops: CDR1 LNHDA, CDR2 SQIVND (reference sequence). CDR3 nucleotides: TGTGCCAGTAGACCACAGGGAATCAGTTCTGGAAACACCATATATTTT. This gives the protein CASRPQGISSGNTIYF.

This sequence joins TRBV7-3 and TRBJ2-1; TRBD1 matches at 7 bases. This CDR3 contains 18 residues. V lost 3 bases and J lost 5; bases outside the gene matches: 16. Looked up from germline, CDR1 is SGHTA and CDR2 is FQGTGA. The CDR3 DNA sequence: TGTGCCAGCAGCTTGGGTTCATTACAGGGGTTGACGCACAATGAGCAGTTCTTC. This sequence encodes CASSLGSLQGLTHNEQFF.

This clone was seen only once. The chain couples TRBV7-6 to TRBJ1-2; 7 bases agree with TRBD1. V was pared by 5 bases and J by 8 bases, with 11 bases of the junction left unmatched. This CDR3 is 14 amino acids long. In germline, CDR1 is SGHVS, CDR2 FNYEAQ. The DNA for the CDR3 is TGTGCCAGCAGCCTCCGACAGGGTTCGAGCGGCTACACCTTC. It specifies CASSLRQGSSGYTF.

This chain uses TRBV29-1 with TRBJ1-2, with D uncertain. Germline assignment: CDR1 SQVTM and CDR2 ANQGSEA. Trimming took 8 bases from V and 3 from J, leaving 10 bases between them. The CDR3 runs 11 residues. The CDR3 protein is CSSWSDYGYTF. CDR3 bases: TGCAGCTCTTGGAGCGACTATGGCTACACCTTC.

V is TRBV19 and J is TRBJ2-1; possible D gene TRBD1, 5 bases. Germline assignment: CDR1 LNHDA and CDR2 SQIVND (reference sequence). V gave up 4 bases and J gave up 4 bases, with 14 bases separating them. The CDR3 is made up of 15 amino acids. CDR3 sequence reads: CASSRVGPGYNEQFF. The CDR3, as DNA: TGTGCCAGTAGTAGAGTAGGACCAGGGTACAATGAGCAGTTCTTC.

J is TRBJ2-3 and V is TRBV12-5; tentative D call: TRBD1 (5 bases). The V gene's germline CDR1 is LGHNT and CDR2 FRNRAP. The CDR3 totals 17 residues. V was pared by 2 bases and J by 1 base, with 16 bases between. CDR3 in amino acids: CASGLTPPLGGTDTQYF. As DNA, the CDR3 is TGTGCTAGTGGTTTGACTCCTCCCTTAGGGGGCACAGATACGCAGTATTTT. The complete variable domain, with remaining parts taken from reference TRBV12-5 and TRBJ2-3, reads DARVTQTPRHKVTEMGQEVTMRCQPILGHNTVFWYRQTMMQGLELLAYFRNRAPLDDSGMPKDRFSAEMPDATLATLKIQPSEPRDSAVYFCASGLTPPLGGTDTQYFGPGTRLTVL.